Below, one T cell receptor beta chain is given with its context. What it recognizes is unknown. Germline V gives CDR1 MNHNS, CDR2 SASEGT. There are 14 residues in the CDR3. Trimming took 8 bases from V and 1 from J, leaving 15 bases between them. Time point of the sample: week 35, safety follow-up. In the vaccine, a single dose held 300 ug of the mutant IDH1 20-mer peptide, along with topical imiquimod. The protocol was immunoSEQ multiplex PCR, while the TCRdb copy is restricted to in-frame clones and leaves out a portion. The table shows about 66,000 clones, with roughly four fifths occurring only once. The data were obtained in a study of a mutant IDH1 vaccine in newly diagnosed glioma. Study at large: Treated patients showed a male proportion of roughly 62%, a female proportion of about 40%, and a mean age of 40.4 years.

The receptor's source is a man in his fifties or sixties with glioma. The chain combines TRBV6-1 with TRBJ2-7; tentatively, D is TRBD1 (7 bases). Material: PBMCs, obtained from a glioma patient whose treatment included an IDH1 peptide vaccine. Here the CDR3 DNA reads TGTGCCAGCGTAATACAGGGGACTTCCTACGAGCAGTACTTC. Its protein is CASVIQGTSYEQYF.